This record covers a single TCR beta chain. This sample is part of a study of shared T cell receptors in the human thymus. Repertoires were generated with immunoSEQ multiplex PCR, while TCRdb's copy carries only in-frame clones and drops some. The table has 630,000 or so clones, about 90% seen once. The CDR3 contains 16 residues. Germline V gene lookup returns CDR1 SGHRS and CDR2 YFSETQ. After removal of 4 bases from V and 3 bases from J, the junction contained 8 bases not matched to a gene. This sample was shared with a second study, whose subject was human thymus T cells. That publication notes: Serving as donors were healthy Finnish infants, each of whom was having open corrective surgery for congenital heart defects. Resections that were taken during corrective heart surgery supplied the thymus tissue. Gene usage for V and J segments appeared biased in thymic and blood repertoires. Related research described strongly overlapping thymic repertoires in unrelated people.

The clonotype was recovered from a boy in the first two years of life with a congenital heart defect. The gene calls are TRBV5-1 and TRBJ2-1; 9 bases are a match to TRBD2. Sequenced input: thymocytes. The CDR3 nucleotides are TGCGCCAGCAGCCCGACTTCGCGGGAGGGCTACAATGAGCAGTTCTTC. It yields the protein CASSPTSREGYNEQFF.